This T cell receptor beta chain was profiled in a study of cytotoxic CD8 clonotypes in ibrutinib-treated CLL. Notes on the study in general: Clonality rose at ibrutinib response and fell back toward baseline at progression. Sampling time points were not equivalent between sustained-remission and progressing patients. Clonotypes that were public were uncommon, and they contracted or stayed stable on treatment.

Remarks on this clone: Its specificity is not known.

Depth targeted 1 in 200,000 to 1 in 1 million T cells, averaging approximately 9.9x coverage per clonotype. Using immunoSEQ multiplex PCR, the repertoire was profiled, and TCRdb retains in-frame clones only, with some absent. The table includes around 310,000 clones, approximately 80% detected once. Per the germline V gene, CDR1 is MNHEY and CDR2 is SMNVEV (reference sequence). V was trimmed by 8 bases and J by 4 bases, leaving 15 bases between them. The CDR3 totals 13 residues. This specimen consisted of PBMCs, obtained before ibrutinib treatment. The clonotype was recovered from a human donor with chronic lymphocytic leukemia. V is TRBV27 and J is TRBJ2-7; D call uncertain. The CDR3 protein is CASVHSGSYEQYF. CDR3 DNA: TGTGCCAGCGTTCACAGTGGTTCGTACGAGCAGTACTTC.